This is a list of T cell receptor beta chains from one sample in a study of OX40 agonist ivuxolimab in advanced cancers. Clones were read by immunoSEQ multiplex PCR, and TCRdb kept only the in-frame ones, dropping some. The sample consists of more than 80,000 clones, 91% of them appearing once. Specimen: CD4+ or CD8+ T cells sorted from blood, collected in a trial of the OX40 agonist ivuxolimab. The receptors were gathered from an adult with an advanced solid tumor such as melanoma, head and neck, liver or kidney cancer. Each CDR3 is given with its conserved first and last residue. D genes are given only for firm matches. For some rows the clone size is stated as once, few or many, or as a class when expanded; others skip it.

D: NA; size: NA; V: TRBV9; J: TRBJ2-3; DNA: TGTGCCAGCAGCCCACGTGGTGTCGGAGGCACAGATACGCAGTATTTT; CDR3: CASSPRGVGGTDTQYF
D: NA; size: NA; V: TRBV5-6; J: TRBJ2-1; DNA: TGTGCCAGCAGCGGGGACAAGTTTTACTCCTACAATGAGCAGTTCTTC; CDR3: CASSGDKFYSYNEQFF
D: TRBD1; size: NA; V: TRBV5-5; J: TRBJ1-2; DNA: TGTGCCAGCAGCTTGGGCGACAGGGGGCCCCTCTATGGCTACACCTTC; CDR3: CASSLGDRGPLYGYTF
D: NA; size: once; V: TRBV4-1; J: TRBJ2-7; DNA: TGCGCCAGCAGCCAAGCATACGCGGTCAGCTCCTACGAGCAGTACTTC; CDR3: CASSQAYAVSSYEQYF
D: NA; size: NA; V: TRBV19; J: TRBJ1-3; DNA: TGTGCCAGTAGTAACTTTCAGGGGAATGGAAACACCATATATTTT; CDR3: CASSNFQGNGNTIYF
D: NA; size: NA; V: TRBV6-5; J: TRBJ2-1; DNA: TGTGCCAGCAGGACGCCCGCCGGGAATGAGCAGTTCTTC; CDR3: CASRTPAGNEQFF
D: NA; size: NA; V: TRBV7-9; J: TRBJ2-7; DNA: TGTGCCAGCAGCTTTGGGGAGTACGAGCAGTACTTC; CDR3: CASSFGEYEQYF
D: TRBD1; size: NA; V: TRBV4-1; J: TRBJ2-6; DNA: TGCGCCAGCAGCCTAAGAGTAGGACAGGGTTCTGGGGCCAACGTCCTGACTTTC; CDR3: CASSLRVGQGSGANVLTF
D: NA; size: NA; V: TRBV5-1; J: TRBJ2-7; DNA: TGCGCCAGCAGCTACCGGGCAGGGGTGAGAGAGCAGTACTTC; CDR3: CASSYRAGVREQYF
D: TRBD1; size: NA; V: TRBV28; J: TRBJ2-3; DNA: TGTGCCACCCTAACAGGGGATAGCACAGATACGCAGTATTTT; CDR3: CATLTGDSTDTQYF
D: NA; size: NA; V: TRBV19; J: TRBJ2-3; DNA: TGTGCCAGTAGTATATCAGATGTCACAGATACGCAGTATTTT; CDR3: CASSISDVTDTQYF
D: NA; size: NA; V: TRBV6-6; J: TRBJ1-5; DNA: TGTGCCAGCAGTTACAGGGATAGCAATCAGCCCCAGCATTTT; CDR3: CASSYRDSNQPQHF
D: NA; size: NA; V: TRBV4-1; J: TRBJ2-1; DNA: TGCGCCAGCAGCACCGACAGAAACAATGAGCAGTTCTTC; CDR3: CASSTDRNNEQFF
D: NA; size: once; V: TRBV7-2; J: TRBJ2-7; DNA: TGTGCCAGCAGCTGGGACGGATCCTACGAGCAGTACTTC; CDR3: CASSWDGSYEQYF
D: TRBD1; size: NA; V: TRBV4-1; J: TRBJ1-2; DNA: TGCGCCAGCAGCCAAGGGCCGGGACAGGGGATCTATGGCTACACCTTC; CDR3: CASSQGPGQGIYGYTF
D: TRBD1; size: once; V: TRBV5-1; J: TRBJ2-5; DNA: TGCGCCAGCAGCGCCGGACAGGCCGCAGAGACCCAGTACTTC; CDR3: CASSAGQAAETQYF
D: NA; size: NA; V: TRBV5-6; J: TRBJ2-5; DNA: TGTGCCAGCAGCTTGGGAGGGGAAGAGACCCAGTACTTC; CDR3: CASSLGGEETQYF
D: NA; size: NA; V: TRBV19; J: TRBJ1-5; DNA: TGTGCCAGTACGGAGGGAAGGGGCCAGCCCCAGCATTTT; CDR3: CASTEGRGQPQHF